Below are 17 T cell receptor beta chains sequenced from a single sample in a study of T cells in Graves' hyperthyroidism and ophthalmopathy. Researchers amplified the TCR beta CDR3 regions from RNA transcripts. The HTBI set primed first-round TCR CDR3 RT-PCR. A single record per CDR3 protein comes from TCRdb applying MiXCR to the multiplex PCR reads. The sample consists of some 400,000 distinct CDR3 sequences, 13% of them appearing once. Sequencing was carried out using blood. Receptors originate from a man aged 25-45 years with Graves' hyperthyroidism that later progressed to Graves' ophthalmopathy.

The V call is TRBV15, the J call TRBJ1-1; D gene uncertain. CDR1 is LNHNV and CDR2 is YYDKDF in the germline V gene (reference sequence). The V end was cut by 1 base, the J end by 4 bases, with 7 bases between. This CDR3 has 13 residues. CDR3 DNA sequence: TGTGCCACCAGCAGAGGGGAGAGCACTGAAGCTTTCTTT. The encoded protein is CATSRGESTEAFF.

This clonotype was found a few times. The gene calls are TRBV19 and TRBJ2-3; either TRBD1 or TRBD2 may fit D (5 bases each). V was cut by 5 bases and J by 5 bases, with 11 bases left in between. CDR1 LNHDA and CDR2 SQIVND come from the germline V gene (reference sequence). The CDR3 length is 13 residues. This chain's CDR3 is CASSEGSGDTQYF. The DNA for the CDR3 is TGTGCCAGTAGTGAGGGGAGCGGAGATACGCAGTATTTT.

About this clonotype itself: A much larger clone sits a single nucleotide away, making a read error possible. Without the conserved terminal phenylalanine or tryptophan, this CDR3 likely stems from a read error. This chain connects TRBV11-2 to TRBJ2-7, with 9 bases matching TRBD1. Germline V CDR1 and CDR2: SGHAT, FQNNGV. The CDR3 is 14 amino acids. J lost 2 bases, V lost 5 bases, and 4 bases had no gene match. The CDR3 spells CASSQGQGPYEQYS. As DNA, the CDR3 is TGTGCCAGCAGCCAAGGACAGGGGCCCTACGAGCAGTACTCC.

The table lists this clonotype with many counts. The CDR3: CSVTGGGTEAFF. CDR3 DNA: TGCAGCGTGACGGGGGGGGGCACTGAAGCTTTCTTT. The chain carries TRBV29-1 and TRBJ1-1, with D possibly matching TRBD1 (5 bases). The CDR3 has 12 amino acids. Germline V gene lookup returns CDR1 SQVTM and CDR2 ANQGSEA. V was clipped by 6 bases and J by 4 bases, with 12 bases between them. The full variable domain, with the rest looked up from reference TRBV29-1 and TRBJ1-1, is SAVISQKPSRDICQRGTSLTIQCQVDSQVTMMFWYRQQPGQSLTLIATANQGSEATYESGFVIDKFPISRPNLTFSTLTVSNMSPEDSSIYLCSVTGGGTEAFFGQGTRLTVV.

This clonotype has more than one count but fewer than ten. The rearrangement joins TRBV9 to TRBJ2-3; D unresolved. The CDR3 covers 15 residues. Germline V lookup: CDR1 SGDLS, CDR2 YYNGEE. Trimming pared 4 bases from V and 4 bases from J, leaving 16 bases between. The CDR3 protein is CASSPSPSKADTQYF. The CDR3 nucleotides read TGTGCCAGCAGCCCCAGCCCTAGTAAAGCAGATACGCAGTATTTT. The variable domain in full, with the rest retrieved from reference TRBV9 and TRBJ2-3, is DSGVTQTPKHLITATGQRVTLRCSPRSGDLSVYWYQQSLDQGLQFLIQYYNGEERAKGNILERFSAQQFPDLHSELNLSSLELGDSALYFCASSPSPSKADTQYFGPGTRLTVL.

V gene TRBV7-6 combines with J gene TRBJ1-1, with D uncertain. Germline CDR1 SGHVS, CDR2 FNYEAQ. V was cut by 5 bases and J by 6 bases, with 13 bases left in between. The CDR3 is made up of 13 amino acids. Here the CDR3 DNA reads TGTGCCAGCAGCGGGTTTGGGTTCTCTGAAGCTTTCTTT. Amino acids: CASSGFGFSEAFF. The full variable domain, rest sourced from reference TRBV7-6 and TRBJ1-1, is GAGVSQSPRYKVTKRGQDVALRCDPISGHVSLYWYRQALGQGPEFLTYFNYEAQQDKSGLPNDRFSAERPEGSISTLTIQRTEQRDSAMYRCASSGFGFSEAFFGQGTRLTVV.

In its sample, this clonotype was seen many times. The rearrangement uses TRBV12-3 or TRBV12-4 and TRBJ1-1; 7 bases map to TRBD1. The CDR3 consists of 15 residues. V gave up 5 bases and J gave up 3 bases; unmatched junction bases: 9. The CDR3 loop is CASSPPDRVHTEAFF. The CDR3 nucleotides are TGTGCCAGCAGTCCCCCCGACAGGGTTCACACTGAAGCTTTCTTT.

The chain recombines TRBV15 with TRBJ2-1, with D possibly matching TRBD2 (5 bases). CDR3 length: 14 amino acids. The germline V and J ends were trimmed by 0 bases and 7 bases, with 10 bases remaining between them. Germline V gives CDR1 LNHNV, CDR2 YYDKDF (reference sequence). The CDR3 sequence is CATSRDLRGNEQFF. In DNA, the CDR3 is TGTGCCACCAGCAGAGATCTCCGGGGAAATGAGCAGTTCTTC.

In this sample, this clonotype turned up many times. V is TRBV9 and J is TRBJ1-2, with TRBD1 identical over 9 bases. V shed 5 bases and J 8 bases; nucleotides not matched to a gene: 10. The CDR3 length is 14 residues. CDR1 SGDLS and CDR2 YYNGEE come from the germline V gene. This chain's CDR3 is CASSLRDRVIGYTF. In nucleotides, the CDR3 is TGTGCCAGCAGTCTCCGGGACAGGGTAATAGGCTACACCTTC.

The chain joins TRBV5-6 to TRBJ1-5, with 9 bases matching TRBD1. Germline values: CDR1 SGHDT, CDR2 YYEEEE. J gave up 5 bases and V 6 bases, and 9 bases lay outside the gene matches. The CDR3 loop spans 15 amino acids. The CDR3 region is CASTRRDRDDQPQHF. DNA for the CDR3: TGTGCCAGCACCCGCCGGGACAGGGACGATCAGCCCCAGCATTTT.

V usage is TRBV20-1 and J usage is TRBJ2-4, with D perhaps TRBD2 (5 bases). The CDR3 consists of 15 residues. The germline CDR1 and CDR2 sequences are DFQATT and SNEGSKA (reference sequence). V dropped 6 bases and J dropped 0 bases, with 15 bases sitting between them. CDR3 sequence: CSARRGVLAKNIQYF. CDR3 bases: TGCAGTGCCCGCCGGGGAGTTCTAGCCAAAAACATTCAGTACTTC.

The table lists this clonotype with many counts. This chain links TRBV12-3 or TRBV12-4 with TRBJ2-2; D assignment may be TRBD1 or TRBD2 (5 bases each). With 9 bases removed from V and 10 bases from J, the gap between germline ends came to 12 bases. The CDR3 has 11 amino acids. Written as DNA, the CDR3 is TGTGCCAGTCCGAGGGGAAAGGAGCTGTTTTTT. Translated, it gives CASPRGKELFF.

This clonotype was detected ten times or more. The V gene is TRBV7-8, the J gene TRBJ2-3; the match to TRBD2 covers 7 bases. V was pared by 1 base and J by 9 bases, with 1 base of the junction left unmatched. This CDR3 comprises 12 residues. Germline-derived CDR1 and CDR2 are SGHVS and FQNEAQ. Here the CDR3 reads CASSLEAGTQYF. The CDR3 nucleotides read TGTGCCAGCAGCTTAGAAGCGGGGACGCAGTATTTT. The whole variable domain, remainder taken from reference TRBV7-8 and TRBJ2-3, is GAGVSQSPRYKVAKRGQDVALRCDPISGHVSLFWYQQALGQGPEFLTYFQNEAQLDKSGLPSDRFFAERPEGSVSTLKIQRTQQEDSAVYLCASSLEAGTQYFGPGTRLTVL.

This clonotype was counted a few times. The rearrangement links TRBV20-1 to TRBJ2-3, with D perhaps matching TRBD2 (5 bases). Germline V lookup: CDR1 DFQATT, CDR2 SNEGSKA (reference sequence). This CDR3 has 15 amino acids. V was clipped by 5 bases and J by 0 bases, with 15 bases between them. For the CDR3, the DNA is TGCAGTGCTCGGTCCCATAGCGTGAGCACAGATACGCAGTATTTT. Its protein is CSARSHSVSTDTQYF.

This chain uses TRBV9 with TRBJ2-3, with 9 bases identical to TRBD1. After removal of 3 bases from V and 2 bases from J, the junction contained 7 bases not matched to a gene. The CDR3 is made up of 16 amino acids. Germline V gene lookup returns CDR1 SGDLS and CDR2 YYNGEE. CDR3 region: CASSEGRDRVTDTQYF. The CDR3, as DNA: TGTGCCAGCAGCGAGGGGCGGGACAGGGTCACAGATACGCAGTATTTT.

This clonotype was observed many times. The chain employs TRBV6-1 and TRBJ1-5; unclear D gene. V lost 0 bases to trimming and J lost 3 bases, with 9 bases between them. The V gene's germline CDR1 is MNHNS and CDR2 SASEGT. The CDR3 extends over 15 amino acids. The CDR3 nucleotides are TGTGCCAGCAGTGAAGCCAGACTCTACAATCAGCCCCAGCATTTT. Translating it yields CASSEARLYNQPQHF.

This clonotype appeared a single time. A read error may account for a junction end that differs from germline. The J gene is TRBJ2-3, the V gene TRBV7-9; 8 bases are a match to TRBD1. The germline V gene has CDR1 SEHNR and CDR2 FQNEAQ (reference sequence). The CDR3 totals 14 residues. The CDR3 loop is CASSLSGGTDTRYF. The CDR3 nucleotides are TGTGCCAGCAGCTTATCAGGGGGCACAGATACGCGGTATTTT.